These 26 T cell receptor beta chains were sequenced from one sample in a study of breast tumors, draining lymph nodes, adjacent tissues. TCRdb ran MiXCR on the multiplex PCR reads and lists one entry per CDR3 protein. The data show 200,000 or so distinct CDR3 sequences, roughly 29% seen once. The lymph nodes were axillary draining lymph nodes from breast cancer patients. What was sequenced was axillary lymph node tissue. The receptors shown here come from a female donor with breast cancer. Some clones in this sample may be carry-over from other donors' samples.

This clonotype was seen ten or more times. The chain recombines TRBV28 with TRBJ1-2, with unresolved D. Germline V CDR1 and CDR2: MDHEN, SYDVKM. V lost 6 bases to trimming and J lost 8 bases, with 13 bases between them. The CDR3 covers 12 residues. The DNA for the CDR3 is TGTGCCAGCAGAACCGACCCAAGAGGCTACACCTTC. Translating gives CASRTDPRGYTF.

CDR3 protein: CASSVLGTGSAGGYTF. The CDR3 DNA reads TGTGCCAGCAGCGTACTAGGGACAGGGAGCGCGGGCGGCTACACCTTC. The rearrangement links TRBV9 to TRBJ1-2, with 9 bases matching TRBD1. Germline CDR1 SGDLS, CDR2 YYNGEE. V lost 1 base and J lost 8; bases outside the gene matches: 12. The CDR3 has 16 residues. Based on the CDR3 plus reference TRBV9 and TRBJ1-2, the full variable domain is DSGVTQTPKHLITATGQRVTLRCSPRSGDLSVYWYQQSLDQGLQFLIQYYNGEERAKGNILERFSAQQFPDLHSELNLSSLELGDSALYFCASSVLGTGSAGGYTFGSGTRLTVV.

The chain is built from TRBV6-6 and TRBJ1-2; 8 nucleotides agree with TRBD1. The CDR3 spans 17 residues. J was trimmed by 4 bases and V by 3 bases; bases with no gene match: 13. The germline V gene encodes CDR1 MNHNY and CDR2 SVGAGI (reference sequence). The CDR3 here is CASSYGNGQGSPYGYTF. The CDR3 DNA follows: TGTGCCAGCAGTTATGGGAACGGACAGGGCTCTCCCTATGGCTACACCTTC.

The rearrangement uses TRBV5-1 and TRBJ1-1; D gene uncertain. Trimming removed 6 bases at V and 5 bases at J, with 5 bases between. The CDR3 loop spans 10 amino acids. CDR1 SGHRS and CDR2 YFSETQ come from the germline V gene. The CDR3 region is CASTRTEAFF. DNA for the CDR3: TGCGCCAGCACCAGGACTGAAGCTTTCTTT.

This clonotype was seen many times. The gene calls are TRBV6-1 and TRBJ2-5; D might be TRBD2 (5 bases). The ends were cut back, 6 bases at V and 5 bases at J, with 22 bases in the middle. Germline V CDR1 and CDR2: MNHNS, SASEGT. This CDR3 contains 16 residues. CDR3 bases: TGTGCCAGCAGGGGATCTTTCGCATCTTCGGGGGAGACCCAGTACTTC. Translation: CASRGSFASSGETQYF.

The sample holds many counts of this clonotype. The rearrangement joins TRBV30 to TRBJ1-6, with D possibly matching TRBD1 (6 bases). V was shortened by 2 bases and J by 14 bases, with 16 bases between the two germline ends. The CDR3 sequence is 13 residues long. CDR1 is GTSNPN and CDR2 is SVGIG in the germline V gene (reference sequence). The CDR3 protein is CAWSSQRGGSLHF. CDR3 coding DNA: TGTGCCTGGAGTTCCCAGAGGGGGGGATCCCTCCACTTT.

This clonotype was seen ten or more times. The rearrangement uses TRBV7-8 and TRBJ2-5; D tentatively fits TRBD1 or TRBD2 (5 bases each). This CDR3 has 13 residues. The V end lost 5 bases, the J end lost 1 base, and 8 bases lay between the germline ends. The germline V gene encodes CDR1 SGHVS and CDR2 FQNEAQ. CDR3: CASSRGVQETQYF. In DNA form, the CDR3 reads TGTGCCAGCAGCAGAGGGGTCCAAGAGACCCAGTACTTC.

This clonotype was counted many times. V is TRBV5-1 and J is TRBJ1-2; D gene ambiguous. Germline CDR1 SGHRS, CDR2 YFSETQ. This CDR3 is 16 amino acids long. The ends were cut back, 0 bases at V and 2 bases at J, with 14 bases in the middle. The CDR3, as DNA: TGCGCCAGCAGCTTGGGCCCAGTAAGAGGGAACTATGGCTACACCTTC. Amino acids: CASSLGPVRGNYGYTF. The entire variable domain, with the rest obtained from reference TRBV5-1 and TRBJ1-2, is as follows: KAGVTQTPRYLIKTRGQQVTLSCSPISGHRSVSWYQQTPGQGLQFLFEYFSETQRNKGNFPGRFSGRQFSNSRSEMNVSTLELGDSALYLCASSLGPVRGNYGYTFGSGTRLTVV.

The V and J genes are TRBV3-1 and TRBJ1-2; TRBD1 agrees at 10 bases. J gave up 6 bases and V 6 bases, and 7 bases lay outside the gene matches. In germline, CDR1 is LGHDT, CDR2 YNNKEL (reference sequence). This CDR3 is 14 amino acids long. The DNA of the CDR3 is TGTGCCAGCAGGTCCACGGACAGGGGGGATGGCTACACCTTC. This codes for CASRSTDRGDGYTF.

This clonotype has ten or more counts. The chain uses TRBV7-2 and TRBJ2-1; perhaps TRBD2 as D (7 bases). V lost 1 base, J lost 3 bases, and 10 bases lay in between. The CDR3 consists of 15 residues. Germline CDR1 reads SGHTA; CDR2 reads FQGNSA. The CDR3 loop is CASSLEGGDYNEQFF. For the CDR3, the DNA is TGTGCCAGCAGCTTAGAGGGGGGGGACTACAATGAGCAGTTCTTC.

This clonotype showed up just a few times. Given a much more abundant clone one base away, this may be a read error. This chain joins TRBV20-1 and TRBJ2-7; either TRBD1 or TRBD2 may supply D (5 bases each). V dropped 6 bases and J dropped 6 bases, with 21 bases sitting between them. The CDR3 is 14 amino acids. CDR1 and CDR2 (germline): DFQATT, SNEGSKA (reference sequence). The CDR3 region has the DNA TGCAGTGCCCCCCCCCTGGGACGGCTTCCCGAGCAGTACTTC. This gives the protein CSAPPLGRLPEQYF.

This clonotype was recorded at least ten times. This chain's CDR3 is CASSQGLAGGQDTQYF. The CDR3 nucleotides read TGCGCCAGCAGCCAAGGACTAGCGGGGGGGCAAGATACGCAGTATTTT. V and J are TRBV4-1 and TRBJ2-3; 14 bases line up with TRBD2. J gave up 5 bases and V 1 base, and 2 bases lay outside the gene matches. The CDR3 runs 16 residues. Germline V gives CDR1 MGHRA, CDR2 YSYEKL.

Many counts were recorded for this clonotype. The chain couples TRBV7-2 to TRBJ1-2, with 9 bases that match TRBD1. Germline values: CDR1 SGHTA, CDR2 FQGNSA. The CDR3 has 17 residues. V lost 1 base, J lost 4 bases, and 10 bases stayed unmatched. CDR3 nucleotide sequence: TGTGCCAGCAGCTTAGGAGGGACAGGGAAATTAAGCTATGGCTACACCTTC. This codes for CASSLGGTGKLSYGYTF.

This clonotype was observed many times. As DNA, the CDR3 is TGTGCCACCTCCGGCGGGACAGGGAACAATCAGCCCCAGCATTTT. It is translated as CATSGGTGNNQPQHF. The rearrangement links TRBV6-5 to TRBJ1-5; 9 nucleotides match TRBD1. V trimming: 10 bases; J trimming: 3 bases; junction bases outside the gene matches: 10. The CDR3 is 15 residues long. Germline assignment: CDR1 MNHEY and CDR2 SVGAGI.

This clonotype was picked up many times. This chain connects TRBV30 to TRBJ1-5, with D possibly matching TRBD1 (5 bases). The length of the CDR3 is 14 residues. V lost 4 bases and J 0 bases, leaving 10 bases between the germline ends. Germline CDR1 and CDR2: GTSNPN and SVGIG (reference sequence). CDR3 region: CAWTPGYSNQPQHF. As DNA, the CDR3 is TGTGCCTGGACCCCAGGGTATAGCAATCAGCCCCAGCATTTT.

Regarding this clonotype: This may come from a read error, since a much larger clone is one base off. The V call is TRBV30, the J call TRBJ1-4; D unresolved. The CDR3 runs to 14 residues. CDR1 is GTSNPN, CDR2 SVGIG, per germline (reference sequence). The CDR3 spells CAWSVNGVNEILFF. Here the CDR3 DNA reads TGTGCCTGGAGTGTAAACGGGGTTAATGAAATACTGTTTTTT.

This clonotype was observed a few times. The CDR3, as DNA: TGTGCCAGCAGTGAGAGGACGGACTACTACGAGCAGTACTTC. The encoded protein is CASSERTDYYEQYF. The V gene is TRBV6-2 or TRBV6-3, the J gene TRBJ2-7; D perhaps matches TRBD2 (6 bases). From germline, CDR1 is MNHEY and CDR2 SVGEGT. The V and J ends lost 5 bases and 3 bases respectively, with 14 bases between them. This CDR3 region has 14 residues.

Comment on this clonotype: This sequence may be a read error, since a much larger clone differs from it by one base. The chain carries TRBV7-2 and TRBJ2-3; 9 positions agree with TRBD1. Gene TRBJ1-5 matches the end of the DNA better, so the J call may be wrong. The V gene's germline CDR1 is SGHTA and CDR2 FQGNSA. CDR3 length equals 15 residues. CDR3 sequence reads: CASSFNRGPTDTQHF. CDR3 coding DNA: TGTGCCAGCAGCTTTAACAGGGGGCCCACAGATACGCAGCATTTT.

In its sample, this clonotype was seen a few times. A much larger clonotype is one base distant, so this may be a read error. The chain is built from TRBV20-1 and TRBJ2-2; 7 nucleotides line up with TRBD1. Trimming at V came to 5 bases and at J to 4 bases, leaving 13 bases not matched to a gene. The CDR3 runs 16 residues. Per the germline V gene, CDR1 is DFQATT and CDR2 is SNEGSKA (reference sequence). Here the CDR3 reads CSASGTALATTGELFF. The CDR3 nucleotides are TGCAGTGCTTCCGGGACAGCACTCGCGACCACCGGGGAGCTGTTTTTT.

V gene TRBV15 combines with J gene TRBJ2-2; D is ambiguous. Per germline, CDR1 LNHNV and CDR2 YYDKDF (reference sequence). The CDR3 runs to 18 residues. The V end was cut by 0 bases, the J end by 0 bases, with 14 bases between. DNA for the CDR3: TGTGCCACCAGCAGAGATGGAAGTAATAGGGCGAACACCGGGGAGCTGTTTTTT. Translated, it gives CATSRDGSNRANTGELFF. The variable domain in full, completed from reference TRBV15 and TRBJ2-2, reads DAMVIQNPRYQVTQFGKPVTLSCSQTLNHNVMYWYQQKSSQAPKLLFHYYDKDFNNEADTPDNFQSRRPNTSFCFLDIRSPGLGDTAMYLCATSRDGSNRANTGELFFGEGSRLTVL.

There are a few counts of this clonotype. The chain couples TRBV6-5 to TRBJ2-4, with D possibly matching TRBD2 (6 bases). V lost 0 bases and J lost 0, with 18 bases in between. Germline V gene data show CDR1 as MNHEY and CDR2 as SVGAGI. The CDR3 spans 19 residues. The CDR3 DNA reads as TGTGCCAGCAGTTACTCGCTCCCGTTCACGGAGGGAGCCAAAAACATTCAGTACTTC. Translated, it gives CASSYSLPFTEGAKNIQYF.

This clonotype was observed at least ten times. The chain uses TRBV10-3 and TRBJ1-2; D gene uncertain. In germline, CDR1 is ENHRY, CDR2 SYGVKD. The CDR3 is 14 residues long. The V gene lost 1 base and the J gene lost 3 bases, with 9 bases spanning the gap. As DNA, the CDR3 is TGTGCCATCAGTGAGTGGGATCGGGACTATGGCTACACCTTC. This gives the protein CAISEWDRDYGYTF.

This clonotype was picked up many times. Here the CDR3 reads CASSPKGGTGTDTQYF. The CDR3 DNA reads TGTGCCAGCAGCCCCAAAGGGGGGACAGGGACAGATACGCAGTATTTT. V and J are TRBV5-4 and TRBJ2-3; 9 positions match TRBD1. This CDR3 comprises 16 residues. With 4 bases clipped from V and 3 bases from J, the junction kept 9 bases outside the gene matches. Looked up from germline, CDR1 is SGHNT and CDR2 is YYREEE (reference sequence).

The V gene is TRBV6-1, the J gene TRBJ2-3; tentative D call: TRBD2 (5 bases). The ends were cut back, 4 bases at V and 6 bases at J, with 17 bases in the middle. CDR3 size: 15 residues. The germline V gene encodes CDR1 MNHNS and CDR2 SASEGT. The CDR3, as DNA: TGTGCCAGCAGTGCTCCGGGGTCAACTAGGGATACGCAGTATTTT. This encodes CASSAPGSTRDTQYF.

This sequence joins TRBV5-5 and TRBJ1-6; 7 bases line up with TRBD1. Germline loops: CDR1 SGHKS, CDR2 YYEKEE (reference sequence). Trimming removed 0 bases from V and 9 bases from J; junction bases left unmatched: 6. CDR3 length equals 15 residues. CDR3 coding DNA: TGTGCCAGCAGCTTGGGGGACAGCGTAGGTTCACCCCTCCACTTT. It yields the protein CASSLGDSVGSPLHF.

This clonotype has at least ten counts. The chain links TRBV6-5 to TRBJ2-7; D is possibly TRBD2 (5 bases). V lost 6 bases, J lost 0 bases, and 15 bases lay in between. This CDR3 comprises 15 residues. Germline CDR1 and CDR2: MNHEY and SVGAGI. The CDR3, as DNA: TGTGCCAGCAGCTCCGGGATTTTCAGCTCCTACGAGCAGTACTTC. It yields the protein CASSSGIFSSYEQYF.